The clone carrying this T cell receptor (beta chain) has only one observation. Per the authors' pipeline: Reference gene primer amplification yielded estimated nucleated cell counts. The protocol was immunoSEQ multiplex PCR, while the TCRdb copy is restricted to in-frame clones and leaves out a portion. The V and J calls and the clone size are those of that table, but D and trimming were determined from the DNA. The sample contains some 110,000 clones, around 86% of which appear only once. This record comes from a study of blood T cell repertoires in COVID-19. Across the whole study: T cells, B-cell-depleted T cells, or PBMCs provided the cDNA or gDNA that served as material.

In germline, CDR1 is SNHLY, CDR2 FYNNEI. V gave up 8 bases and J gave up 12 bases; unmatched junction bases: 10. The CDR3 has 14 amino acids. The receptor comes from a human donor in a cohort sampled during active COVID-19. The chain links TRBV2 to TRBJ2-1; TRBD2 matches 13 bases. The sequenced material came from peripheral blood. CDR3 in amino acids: CASADTSGRVGQFF. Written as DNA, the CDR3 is TGTGCCAGCGCGGATACTAGCGGGAGGGTTGGGCAGTTCTTC.